This is a list of T cell receptor beta chains from one sample in a study of shared clonotypes between healthy human individuals. TCRdb keeps only in-frame clones here, not all; method: immunoSEQ multiplex PCR. This sample carries 980,000 or so clones, 60% to 85% of them seen once, and the ten largest clones take approximately 1.5%. The sample taken for sequencing was memory CD4+ T cells sorted from blood. These TCRs come from a man aged 18 to 35 in good health. CDR3s include the opening cysteine and the closing phenylalanine or tryptophan. Fields, in order: J gene, V gene, CDR3 protein.

J: TRBJ1-2
V: TRBV28
CDR3: CASSLNQGVYGYTF

J: TRBJ1-2
V: TRBV10-3
CDR3: CAITGDRSYGYTF

J: TRBJ2-7
V: TRBV5-1
CDR3: CASSLVLAGGTTSYEQYF

J: TRBJ2-5
V: TRBV7-9
CDR3: CASSTEEETQYF

J: TRBJ2-7
V: TRBV5-6
CDR3: CASTTFMVGEQYF

J: TRBJ1-1
V: TRBV7-2
CDR3: CASSLSSGLTTEAFF

J: TRBJ2-3
V: TRBV4-3
CDR3: CASSRGLAGGPSTDTQYF

J: TRBJ2-3
V: TRBV5-1
CDR3: CASSWERSGTDTQYF

J: TRBJ1-5
V: TRBV18
CDR3: CASSPPTAAGGAQHF

J: TRBJ2-5
V: TRBV4-1
CDR3: CASSQDRPRKGQETQYF

J: TRBJ2-7
V: TRBV7-6
CDR3: CASSLNRGTYEQYF

J: TRBJ2-7
V: TRBV7-6
CDR3: CASSSNSGGTYEQYF

J: TRBJ1-2
V: TRBV6-1
CDR3: CASSPNGLWGYTF

J: TRBJ1-6
V: TRBV6-5
CDR3: CASMRDGNNSPLHF

J: TRBJ2-2
V: TRBV11-2
CDR3: CASSAQGAGGELFF

J: TRBJ1-1
V: TRBV5-4
CDR3: CASSAGLLNTEAFF

J: TRBJ1-6
V: TRBV11-2
CDR3: CASSSENSPLHF

J: TRBJ2-3
V: TRBV29-1
CDR3: CSVGLNTDTQYF

J: TRBJ2-5
V: TRBV6-6
CDR3: CASSSSGQGAETQYF

J: TRBJ1-5
V: TRBV18
CDR3: CASSPDRDRLNQPQHF

J: TRBJ1-1
V: TRBV5-1
CDR3: CASSLGRTTGANTEAFF

J: TRBJ2-6
V: TRBV12-5
CDR3: CASGPGSRANVLTF

J: TRBJ2-7
V: TRBV15
CDR3: CATSSQGYAQYF

J: TRBJ2-3
V: TRBV2
CDR3: CASSPGLSTDTQYF

J: TRBJ2-1
V: TRBV11-2
CDR3: CASSFSLTIHEQFF

J: TRBJ2-5
V: TRBV7-9
CDR3: CASSLVGAGETQYF

J: TRBJ2-7
V: TRBV7-8
CDR3: CASSSGTGSYEQYF

J: TRBJ2-7
V: TRBV7-8
CDR3: CASSLDRTSGHEQYF

J: TRBJ2-3
V: TRBV5-4
CDR3: CASSLGPTQYF

J: TRBJ2-5
V: TRBV5-1
CDR3: CASSLGTSGRVRETQYF

J: TRBJ2-4
V: TRBV9
CDR3: CASSQTGTRMDIQYF

J: TRBJ2-5
V: TRBV5-1
CDR3: CASSLRAGRQGGETQYF

J: TRBJ1-1
V: TRBV6-5
CDR3: CASSYIGTERIKAFF